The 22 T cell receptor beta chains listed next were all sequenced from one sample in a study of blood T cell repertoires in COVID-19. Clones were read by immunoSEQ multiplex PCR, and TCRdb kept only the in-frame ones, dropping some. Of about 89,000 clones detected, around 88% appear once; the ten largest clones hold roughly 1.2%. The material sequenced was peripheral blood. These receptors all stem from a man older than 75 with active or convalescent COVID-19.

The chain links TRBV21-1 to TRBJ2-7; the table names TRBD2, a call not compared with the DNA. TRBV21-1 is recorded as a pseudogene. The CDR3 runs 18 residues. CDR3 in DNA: TGTGCCAGCAGCAAAGCGCTCCCTTTACTAGCAAATCCGGGCGAGCAGTACTTC. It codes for CASSKALPLLANPGEQYF.

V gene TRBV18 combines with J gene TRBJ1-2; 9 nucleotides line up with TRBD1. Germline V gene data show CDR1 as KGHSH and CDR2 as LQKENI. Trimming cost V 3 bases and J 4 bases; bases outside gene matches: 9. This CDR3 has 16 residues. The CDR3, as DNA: TGTGCCAGCTCACCGGGGACCGGGACAGGGCCCTATGGCTACACCTTC. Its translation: CASSPGTGTGPYGYTF.

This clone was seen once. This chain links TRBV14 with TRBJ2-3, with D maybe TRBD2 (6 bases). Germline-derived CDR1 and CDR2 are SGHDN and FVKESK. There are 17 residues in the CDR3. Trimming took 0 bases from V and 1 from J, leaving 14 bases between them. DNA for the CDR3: TGTGCCAGCAGCCAAGAGAGGAGGCGGGGAGGCACAGATACGCAGTATTTT. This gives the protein CASSQERRRGGTDTQYF. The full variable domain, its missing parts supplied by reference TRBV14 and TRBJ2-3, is EAGVTQFPSHSVIEKGQTVTLRCDPISGHDNLYWYRRVMGKEIKFLLHFVKESKQDESGMPNNRFLAERTGGTYSTLKVQPAELEDSGVYFCASSQERRRGGTDTQYFGPGTRLTVL.

CDR3 sequence (DNA): TGTGCCAGCAGCTCCGGAAGGGACGGGGGCTCTGGAAACACCATATATTTT. This translates into CASSSGRDGGSGNTIYF. This chain uses TRBV11-3 with TRBJ1-3; D is possibly TRBD1 (5 bases). V was pared by 4 bases and J by 0 bases, with 16 bases between. This CDR3 comprises 17 residues. Germline values: CDR1 SGHNT, CDR2 YENEEA.

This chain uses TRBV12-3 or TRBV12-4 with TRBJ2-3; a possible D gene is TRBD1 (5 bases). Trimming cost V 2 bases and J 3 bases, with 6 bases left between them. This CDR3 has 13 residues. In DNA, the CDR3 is TGTGCCAGCAGTTTAAAGGGGACAGATACGCAGTATTTT. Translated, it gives CASSLKGTDTQYF.

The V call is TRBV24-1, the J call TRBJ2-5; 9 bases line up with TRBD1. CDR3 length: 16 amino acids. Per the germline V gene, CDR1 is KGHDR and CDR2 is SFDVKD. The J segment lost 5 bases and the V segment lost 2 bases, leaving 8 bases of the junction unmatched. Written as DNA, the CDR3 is TGTGCCACCAGTGATTCCGGGACAGGGAATGGTGAGACCCAGTACTTC. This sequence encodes CATSDSGTGNGETQYF.

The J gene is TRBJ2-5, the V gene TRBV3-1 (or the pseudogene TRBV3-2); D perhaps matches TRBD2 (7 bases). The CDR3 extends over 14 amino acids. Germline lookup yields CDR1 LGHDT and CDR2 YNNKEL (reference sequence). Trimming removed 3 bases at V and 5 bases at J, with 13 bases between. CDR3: CASSHTGRGETQYF. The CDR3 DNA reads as TGTGCCAGCAGCCATACAGGGCGGGGGGAGACCCAGTACTTC.

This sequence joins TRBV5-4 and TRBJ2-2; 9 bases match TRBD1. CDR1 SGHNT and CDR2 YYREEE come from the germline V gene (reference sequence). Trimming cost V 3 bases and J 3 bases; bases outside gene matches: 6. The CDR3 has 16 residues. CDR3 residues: CASSSTGGGHTGELFF. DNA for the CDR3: TGTGCCAGCAGCTCTACAGGGGGCGGGCACACCGGGGAGCTGTTTTTT.

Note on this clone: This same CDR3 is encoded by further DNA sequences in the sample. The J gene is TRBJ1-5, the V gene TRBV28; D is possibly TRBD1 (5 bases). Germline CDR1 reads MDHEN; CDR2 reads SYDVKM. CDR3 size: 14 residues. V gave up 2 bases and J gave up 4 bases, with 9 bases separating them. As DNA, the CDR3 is TGTGCCAGCAGTTTAACCAGGGCAAATCAGCCCCAGCATTTT. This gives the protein CASSLTRANQPQHF.

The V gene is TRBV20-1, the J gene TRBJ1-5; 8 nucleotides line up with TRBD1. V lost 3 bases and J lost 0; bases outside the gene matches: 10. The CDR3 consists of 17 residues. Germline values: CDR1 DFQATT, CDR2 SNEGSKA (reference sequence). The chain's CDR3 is CSASFGTGFYSNQPQHF. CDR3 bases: TGCAGTGCTAGTTTCGGGACAGGATTTTATAGCAATCAGCCCCAGCATTTT.

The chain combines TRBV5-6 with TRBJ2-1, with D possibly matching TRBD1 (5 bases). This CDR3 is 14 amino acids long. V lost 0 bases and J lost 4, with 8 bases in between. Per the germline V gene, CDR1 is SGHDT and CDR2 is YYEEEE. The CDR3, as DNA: TGTGCCAGCAGCTTGGTACGGACATACAATGAGCAGTTCTTC. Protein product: CASSLVRTYNEQFF.

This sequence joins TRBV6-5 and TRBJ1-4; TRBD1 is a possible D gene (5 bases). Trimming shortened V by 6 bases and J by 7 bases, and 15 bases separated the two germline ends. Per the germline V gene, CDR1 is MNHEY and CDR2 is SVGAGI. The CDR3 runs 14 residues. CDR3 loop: CASRLGGMGEKLFF. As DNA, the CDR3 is TGTGCCAGCAGACTGGGGGGGATGGGTGAAAAACTGTTTTTT.

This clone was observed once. In nucleotides, the CDR3 is TGTGCCAGCAGCCCAAGGACTAGCGGGAGTCTCGCAGATACGCAGTATTTT. Amino acids: CASSPRTSGSLADTQYF. The gene calls are TRBV7-3 and TRBJ2-3, with 13 bases matching TRBD2. CDR1 and CDR2 (germline): SGHTA, FQGTGA. The CDR3 is made up of 17 amino acids. With 5 bases clipped from V and 4 bases from J, the junction kept 9 bases outside the gene matches.

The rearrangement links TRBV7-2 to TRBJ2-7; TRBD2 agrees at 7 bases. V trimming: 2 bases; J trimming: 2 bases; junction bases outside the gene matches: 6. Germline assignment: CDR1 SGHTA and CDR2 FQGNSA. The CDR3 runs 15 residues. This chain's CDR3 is CASSLKAGSAYEQYF. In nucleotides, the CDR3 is TGTGCCAGCAGCTTAAAAGCGGGATCCGCCTACGAGCAGTACTTC.

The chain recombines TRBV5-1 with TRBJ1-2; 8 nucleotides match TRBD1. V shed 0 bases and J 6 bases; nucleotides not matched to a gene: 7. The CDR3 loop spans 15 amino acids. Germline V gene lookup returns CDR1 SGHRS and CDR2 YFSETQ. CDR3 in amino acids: CASSLEVRGRDGYTF. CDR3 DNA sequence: TGCGCCAGCAGCTTGGAAGTCAGGGGGCGCGATGGCTACACCTTC.

As DNA, the CDR3 is TGTGCCAGTAGACAGGGGGCGTCTTATAATGAGCAGTTCTTC. It encodes CASRQGASYNEQFF. The chain has TRBV19 and TRBJ2-1; 9 nucleotides match TRBD1. The V gene's germline CDR1 is LNHDA and CDR2 SQIVND (reference sequence). This CDR3 is built from 14 residues. The V and J ends lost 6 bases and 7 bases, in that order; junction bases with no gene match: 7.

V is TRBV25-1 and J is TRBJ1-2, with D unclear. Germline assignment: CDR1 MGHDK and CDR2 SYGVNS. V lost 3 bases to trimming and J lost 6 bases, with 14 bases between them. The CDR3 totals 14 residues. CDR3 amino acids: CASSDTGRIDGYTF. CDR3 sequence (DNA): TGTGCCAGCAGTGATACGGGAAGGATAGATGGCTACACCTTC.

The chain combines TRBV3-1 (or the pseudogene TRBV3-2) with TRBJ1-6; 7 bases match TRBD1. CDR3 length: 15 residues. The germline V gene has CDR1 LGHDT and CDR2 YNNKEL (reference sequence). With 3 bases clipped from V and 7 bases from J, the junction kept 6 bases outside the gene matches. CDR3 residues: CASSHKDRRNSPLHF. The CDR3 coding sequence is TGTGCCAGCAGCCATAAGGACAGGAGAAATTCACCCCTCCACTTT.

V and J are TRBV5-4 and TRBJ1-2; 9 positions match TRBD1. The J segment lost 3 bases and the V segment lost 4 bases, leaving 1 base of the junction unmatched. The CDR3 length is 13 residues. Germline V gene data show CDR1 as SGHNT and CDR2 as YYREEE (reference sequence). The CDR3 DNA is TGTGCCAGCAGCCGGACAGGGGACTATGGCTACACCTTC. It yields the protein CASSRTGDYGYTF.

This CDR3 is CASSLYAGGSGANVLTF. CDR3 in DNA: TGCGCCAGCAGCTTGTACGCAGGGGGTTCTGGGGCCAACGTCCTGACTTTC. The rearrangement uses TRBV5-1 and TRBJ2-6; 7 bases map to TRBD1. The V gene end was trimmed by 1 base and the J gene end by 1 base; junction bases not matched to a gene: 5. The length of the CDR3 is 17 residues. CDR1 is SGHRS, CDR2 YFSETQ, per germline.

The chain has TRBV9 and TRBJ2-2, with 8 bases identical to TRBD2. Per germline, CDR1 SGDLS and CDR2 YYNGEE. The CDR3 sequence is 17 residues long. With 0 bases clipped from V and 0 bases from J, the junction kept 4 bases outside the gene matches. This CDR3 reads CASSVGEGLANTGELFF. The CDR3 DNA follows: TGTGCCAGCAGCGTAGGTGAGGGACTAGCGAACACCGGGGAGCTGTTTTTT.

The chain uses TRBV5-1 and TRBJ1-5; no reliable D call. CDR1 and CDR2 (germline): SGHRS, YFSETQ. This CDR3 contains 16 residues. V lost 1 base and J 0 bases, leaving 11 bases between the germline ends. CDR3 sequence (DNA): TGCGCCAGCAGCTTGTACCCAGGAAATAGCAATCAGCCCCAGCATTTT. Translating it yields CASSLYPGNSNQPQHF. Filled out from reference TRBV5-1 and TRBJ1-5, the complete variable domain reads KAGVTQTPRYLIKTRGQQVTLSCSPISGHRSVSWYQQTPGQGLQFLFEYFSETQRNKGNFPGRFSGRQFSNSRSEMNVSTLELGDSALYLCASSLYPGNSNQPQHFGDGTRLSIL.